A single sample gave rise to the 24 T cell receptor beta chains below, sequenced in a study of cytomegalovirus exposure and HLA in healthy donors. Use of 60 Vbeta and 13 Jbeta primers characterized the PCR. Sequenced by immunoSEQ multiplex PCR; TCRdb stores in-frame clones only, minus some. The table has some 140,000 clones, roughly 9.6% seen once. Sequenced: PBMCs. The receptors shown here come from a woman aged 40 to 50 in good health and CMV-seropositive.

Only a few counts were recorded for this clone. The chain is built from TRBV28 and TRBJ1-1, with unresolved D. The CDR3 runs to 14 residues. V lost 3 bases and J lost 0, with 8 bases in between. Germline-derived CDR1 and CDR2 are MDHEN and SYDVKM. CDR3 sequence reads: CASSLRALNTEAFF. In nucleotides, the CDR3 is TGTGCCAGCAGTTTGAGGGCTCTGAACACTGAAGCTTTCTTT. Drawing the rest from reference TRBV28 and TRBJ1-1, the complete variable domain is DVKVTQSSRYLVKRTGEKVFLECVQDMDHENMFWYRQDPGLGLRLIYFSYDVKMKEKGDIPEGYSVSREKKERFSLILESASTNQTSMYLCASSLRALNTEAFFGQGTRLTVV.

In this sample, this clone turned up a few times. The chain has TRBV11-1 and TRBJ1-1, with D uncertain. CDR1 and CDR2 from the germline V gene are SGHAT and FQDESV (reference sequence). V lost 4 bases to trimming and J lost 3 bases, with 6 bases between them. The CDR3 sequence is 12 residues long. CDR3 sequence: CASSSLYTEAFF. DNA of the CDR3: TGTGCCAGCAGCTCCCTGTACACTGAAGCTTTCTTT.

This clone was counted a few times. This chain joins TRBV27 and TRBJ2-7, with 9 bases matching TRBD1. Germline V gene lookup returns CDR1 MNHEY and CDR2 SMNVEV (reference sequence). V lost 0 bases to trimming and J lost 4 bases; unmatched junction nucleotides: 4. The CDR3 is 15 residues long. CDR3 amino acids: CASSLSGTGIYEQYF. The DNA for the CDR3 is TGTGCCAGCAGTTTATCCGGGACAGGGATTTACGAGCAGTACTTC.

In this sample, this clone turned up a few times. The rearrangement links TRBV5-1 to TRBJ2-1; 9 nucleotides agree with TRBD2. Germline trimming cut 3 bases from V and 5 bases from J; bases unmatched to any gene: 3. This CDR3 is 14 amino acids long. In germline, CDR1 is SGHRS, CDR2 YFSETQ. The CDR3 here is CASSSGLADNEQFF. Here the CDR3 DNA reads TGCGCCAGCAGCTCGGGACTAGCCGACAATGAGCAGTTCTTC.

The chain uses TRBV6-5 and TRBJ2-1; 13 positions match TRBD2. Trimming took 0 bases from V and 6 from J; bases not matched to a gene: 2. CDR3 size: 16 residues. CDR1 is MNHEY, CDR2 SVGAGI, per germline. CDR3: CASSYSGLAGANEQFF. In DNA form, the CDR3 reads TGTGCCAGCAGTTACTCCGGACTAGCGGGGGCCAATGAGCAGTTCTTC.

V usage is TRBV5-8 and J usage is TRBJ2-7, with 7 bases matching TRBD2. Germline trimming cut 4 bases from V and 3 bases from J; bases unmatched to any gene: 10. Germline-derived CDR1 and CDR2 are SGHTS and YDEGEE. This CDR3 comprises 15 residues. The CDR3 DNA is TGTGCCAGCAGCCCGGGAGGAGGGGTCTACTACGAGCAGTACTTC. Translation gives CASSPGGGVYYEQYF.

In this sample, this clone turned up a few times. The chain employs TRBV6-5 and TRBJ1-1; tentatively, D is TRBD1 (5 bases). The CDR3 runs to 12 residues. Germline CDR1 is MNHEY and CDR2 is SVGAGI. V was shortened by 6 bases and J by 4 bases, with 9 bases between the two germline ends. The CDR3 is CASSPGFTEAFF. In nucleotides, the CDR3 is TGTGCCAGCAGCCCAGGGTTCACTGAAGCTTTCTTT.

This clone was counted a few times. V gene TRBV7-2 combines with J gene TRBJ1-1, with D perhaps matching TRBD1 (6 bases). Trimming took 8 bases from V and 1 from J, leaving 8 bases between them. Germline V gene data show CDR1 as SGHTA and CDR2 as FQGNSA. This CDR3 spans 12 amino acids. Written as DNA, the CDR3 is TGTGCCAGCGCAGGGGCGAACACTGAAGCTTTCTTT. Translating gives CASAGANTEAFF.

This clone was recorded at least ten times. V and J are TRBV10-3 and TRBJ2-1; D is unresolved. V was trimmed by 8 bases and J by 7 bases, leaving 9 bases between them. The CDR3 spans 11 residues. The germline CDR1 and CDR2 sequences are ENHRY and SYGVKD. The chain's CDR3 is CAIQYRNEQFF. The CDR3 region has the DNA TGTGCCATCCAGTACAGAAATGAGCAGTTCTTC.

The chain links TRBV19 to TRBJ1-1; no definite D call. This CDR3 is built from 12 residues. Trimming cost V 0 bases and J 8 bases, with 7 bases left between them. CDR1 is LNHDA and CDR2 is SQIVND in the germline V gene (reference sequence). CDR3 region: CASSIDQFEAFF. In nucleotides, the CDR3 is TGTGCCAGTAGTATAGACCAGTTCGAAGCTTTCTTT.

This clone was detected only a few times. The chain recombines TRBV6-5 with TRBJ1-4; 7 bases align to TRBD1. Looked up from germline, CDR1 is MNHEY and CDR2 is SVGAGI. V was pared by 0 bases and J by 5 bases, with 0 bases of the junction left unmatched. This CDR3 has 14 amino acids. CDR3 protein: CASSYSGQNEKLFF. The CDR3 DNA is TGTGCCAGCAGTTACTCGGGACAGAATGAAAAACTGTTTTTT.

This clone showed up just a few times. This chain joins TRBV6-6 and TRBJ1-2; 11 positions agree with TRBD1. This CDR3 is built from 15 residues. With 7 bases clipped from V and 8 bases from J, the junction kept 12 bases outside the gene matches. Germline V lookup: CDR1 MNHNY, CDR2 SVGAGI (reference sequence). This CDR3 reads CASNLGTGGMKGYTF. For the CDR3, the DNA is TGTGCCAGCAATCTAGGGACAGGGGGAATGAAGGGCTACACCTTC.

The V gene is TRBV10-3, the J gene TRBJ1-5; 7 bases map to TRBD1. CDR1 is ENHRY and CDR2 is SYGVKD in the germline V gene. The CDR3 has 15 amino acids. J gave up 1 base and V 4 bases, and 4 bases lay outside the gene matches. CDR3 loop: CAISGNRGSNQPQHF. The CDR3, as DNA: TGTGCCATCAGTGGGAACAGGGGAAGCAATCAGCCCCAGCATTTT.

A few counts support this clone. The chain employs TRBV18 and TRBJ1-4; perhaps TRBD1 as D (5 bases). V lost 4 bases and J 7 bases, leaving 10 bases between the germline ends. CDR3 length equals 13 residues. Per germline, CDR1 KGHSH and CDR2 LQKENI. In DNA form, the CDR3 reads TGTGCCAGCTCACGGACACATTCTGAAAAACTGTTTTTT. Encoded protein: CASSRTHSEKLFF.

The genes are TRBV5-1 and TRBJ1-3; a weak D match, TRBD1 (5 bases). Trimming shortened V by 3 bases and J by 2 bases, and 6 bases separated the two germline ends. Germline V gives CDR1 SGHRS, CDR2 YFSETQ. The length of the CDR3 is 13 residues. Here the CDR3 DNA reads TGCGCCAGCAGCTCCAGGGCTGGAAACACCATATATTTT. This encodes CASSSRAGNTIYF.

This clone occurred a few times. The V gene is TRBV5-6, the J gene TRBJ2-3; 7 bases map to TRBD1. V gave up 4 bases and J gave up 0 bases; unmatched junction bases: 5. Germline CDR1 and CDR2: SGHDT and YYEEEE. The CDR3 consists of 15 residues. The CDR3 loop reads CASSAGQVSTDTQYF. DNA for the CDR3: TGTGCCAGCAGCGCCGGACAGGTTAGCACAGATACGCAGTATTTT.

This clone was recorded a few times. The sample has other DNA sequences that encode this CDR3 too. This chain uses TRBV6-5 with TRBJ1-2; D gene uncertain. The germline CDR1 and CDR2 sequences are MNHEY and SVGAGI. Trimming shortened V by 4 bases and J by 5 bases, and 8 bases separated the two germline ends. This CDR3 is 12 amino acids long. For the CDR3, the DNA is TGTGCCAGCAGTTCTCTCCCGTATGGCTACACCTTC. The encoded protein is CASSSLPYGYTF.

The rearrangement links TRBV29-1 to TRBJ2-7; TRBD2 matches 9 bases. The CDR3 has 13 amino acids. Losses at the gene ends were 4 bases for V and 2 bases for J; bases not matched to a gene: 3. Germline loops: CDR1 SQVTM, CDR2 ANQGSEA. The CDR3 DNA sequence: TGCAGCGTTGGGGCTAGCGGGGCCTACGAGCAGTACTTC. Translating gives CSVGASGAYEQYF.

Only a few counts were recorded for this clone. The J gene is TRBJ1-6, the V gene TRBV29-1; D unclear. The CDR3 sequence is 13 residues long. From germline, CDR1 is SQVTM and CDR2 ANQGSEA. The V end lost 4 bases, the J end lost 7 bases, and 11 bases lay between the germline ends. CDR3 sequence reads: CSVGEGLNSPLHF. The CDR3 DNA reads TGCAGCGTTGGTGAGGGCCTCAATTCACCCCTCCACTTT.

The chain uses TRBV5-1 and TRBJ1-1, with D possibly TRBD1 on 5 matching bases. Germline V gene lookup returns CDR1 SGHRS and CDR2 YFSETQ. This CDR3 spans 14 amino acids. The V gene lost 4 bases and the J gene lost 6 bases, with 16 bases spanning the gap. The CDR3 region has the DNA TGCGCCAGCAGCGGGGGAGGAGGGTTCGCTGAAGCTTTCTTT. Translation gives CASSGGGGFAEAFF.

This clone has just a few counts. The V and J genes are TRBV5-1 and TRBJ1-4, with TRBD1 matching over 7 bases. CDR3 length: 13 residues. V lost 6 bases to trimming and J lost 5 bases; unmatched junction nucleotides: 4. The germline V gene encodes CDR1 SGHRS and CDR2 YFSETQ. The CDR3 DNA reads as TGCGCCAGCAAAGAGACAGGGAATGAAAAACTGTTTTTT. Protein product: CASKETGNEKLFF.

In its sample, this clone was seen a few times. The sample has other DNA sequences that encode this CDR3 too. This chain connects TRBV5-1 to TRBJ2-2; 10 bases map to TRBD1. In germline, CDR1 is SGHRS, CDR2 YFSETQ. The junction had 2 bases not matched to a gene; V was cut back by 4 bases and J by 2 bases. There are 15 residues in the CDR3. As DNA, the CDR3 is TGCGCCAGCAGCCGGGACAGGGGTAACACCGGGGAGCTGTTTTTT. This encodes CASSRDRGNTGELFF.

This clone showed up just a few times. The chain couples TRBV29-1 to TRBJ2-5; D uncertain. Trimming took off 3 bases at V and 4 bases at J, with 9 bases between the two ends. This CDR3 spans 12 amino acids. Germline-derived CDR1 and CDR2 are SQVTM and ANQGSEA. CDR3 in amino acids: CSVDPTGETQYF. CDR3 nucleotides: TGCAGCGTTGACCCTACCGGAGAGACCCAGTACTTC.

This clone was seen a few times. The rearrangement joins TRBV5-1 to TRBJ2-3; the match to TRBD1 covers 7 bases. V shed 4 bases and J 6 bases; nucleotides not matched to a gene: 8. There are 14 residues in the CDR3. Germline lookup yields CDR1 SGHRS and CDR2 YFSETQ. The CDR3 spells CASSDGQVTDTQYF. The CDR3 nucleotides are TGCGCCAGCAGCGATGGACAGGTTACGGATACGCAGTATTTT.